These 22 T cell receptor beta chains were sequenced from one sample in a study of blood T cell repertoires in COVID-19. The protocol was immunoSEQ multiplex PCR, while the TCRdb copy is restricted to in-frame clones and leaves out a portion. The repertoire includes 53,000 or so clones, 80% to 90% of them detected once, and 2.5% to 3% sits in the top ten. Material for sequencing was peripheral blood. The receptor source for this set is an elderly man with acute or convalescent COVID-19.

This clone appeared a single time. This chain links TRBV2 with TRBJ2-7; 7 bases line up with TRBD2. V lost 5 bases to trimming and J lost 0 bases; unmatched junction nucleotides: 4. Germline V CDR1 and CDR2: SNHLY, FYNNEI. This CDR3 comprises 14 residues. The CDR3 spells CASSTSAVSYEQYF. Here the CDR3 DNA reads TGTGCCAGCAGTACTAGCGCGGTCTCCTACGAGCAGTACTTC. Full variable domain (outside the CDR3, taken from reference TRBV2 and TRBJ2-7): EPEVTQTPSHQVTQMGQEVILRCVPISNHLYFYWYRQILGQKVEFLVSFYNNEISEKSEIFDDQFSVERPDGSNFTLKIRSTKLEDSAMYFCASSTSAVSYEQYFGPGTRLTVT.

As DNA, the CDR3 is TGTGCCACCAGGAGACAGGGGGAGACTAATGAAAAACTGTTTTTT. Amino acids: CATRRQGETNEKLFF. The rearrangement joins TRBV15 to TRBJ1-4, with 9 bases fitting TRBD1. Per the germline V gene, CDR1 is LNHNV and CDR2 is YYDKDF (reference sequence). This CDR3 spans 15 amino acids. V lost 6 bases and J lost 2; bases outside the gene matches: 4.

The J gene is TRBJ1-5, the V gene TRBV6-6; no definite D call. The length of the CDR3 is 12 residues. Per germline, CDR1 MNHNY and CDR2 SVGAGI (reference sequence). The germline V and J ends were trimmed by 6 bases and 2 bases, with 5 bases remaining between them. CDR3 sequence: CASSGGNQPQHF. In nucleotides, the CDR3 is TGTGCCAGCAGCGGAGGCAATCAGCCCCAGCATTTT.

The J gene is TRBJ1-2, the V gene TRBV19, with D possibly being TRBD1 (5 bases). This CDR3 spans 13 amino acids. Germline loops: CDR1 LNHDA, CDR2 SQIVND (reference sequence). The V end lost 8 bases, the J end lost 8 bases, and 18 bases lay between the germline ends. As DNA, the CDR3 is TGTGCCAGTGGAATTCAGGGAACTAAGGGCTACACCTTC. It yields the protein CASGIQGTKGYTF.

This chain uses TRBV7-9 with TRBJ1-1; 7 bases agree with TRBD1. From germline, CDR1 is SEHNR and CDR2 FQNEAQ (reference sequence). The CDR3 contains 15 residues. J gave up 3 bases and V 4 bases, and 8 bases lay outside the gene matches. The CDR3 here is CASSSTGATYTEAFF. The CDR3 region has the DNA TGTGCCAGCAGCTCAACAGGGGCCACTTACACTGAAGCTTTCTTT. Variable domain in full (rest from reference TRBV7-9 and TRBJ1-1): DTGVSQNPRHKITKRGQNVTFRCDPISEHNRLYWYRQTLGQGPEFLTYFQNEAQLEKSRLLSDRFSAERPKGSFSTLEIQRTEQGDSAMYLCASSSTGATYTEAFFGQGTRLTVV.

In nucleotides, the CDR3 is TGTGCCAGCAGCCAAGATCCGGCAGGGCGGAATCAGCCCCAGCATTTT. This encodes CASSQDPAGRNQPQHF. This rearrangement joins TRBV4-2 to TRBJ1-5; D may be TRBD1 (5 bases). V gave up 0 bases and J gave up 4 bases, with 13 bases separating them. The CDR3 spans 16 residues. CDR1 LGHNA and CDR2 YNFKEQ come from the germline V gene.

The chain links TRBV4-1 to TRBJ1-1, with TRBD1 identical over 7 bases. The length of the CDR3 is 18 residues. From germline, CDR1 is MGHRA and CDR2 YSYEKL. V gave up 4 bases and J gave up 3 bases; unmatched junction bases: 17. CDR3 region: CASSRIGGRGLQDTEAFF. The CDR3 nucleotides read TGCGCCAGCAGCCGGATAGGGGGCAGGGGATTACAGGACACTGAAGCTTTCTTT.

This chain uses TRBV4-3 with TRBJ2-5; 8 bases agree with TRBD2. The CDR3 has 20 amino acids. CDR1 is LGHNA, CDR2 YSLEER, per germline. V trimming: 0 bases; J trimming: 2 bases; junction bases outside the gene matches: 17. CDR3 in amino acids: CASSQDSGLVLGKGQETQYF. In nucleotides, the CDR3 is TGCGCCAGCAGCCAAGATTCGGGACTAGTGTTGGGCAAGGGACAAGAGACCCAGTACTTC.

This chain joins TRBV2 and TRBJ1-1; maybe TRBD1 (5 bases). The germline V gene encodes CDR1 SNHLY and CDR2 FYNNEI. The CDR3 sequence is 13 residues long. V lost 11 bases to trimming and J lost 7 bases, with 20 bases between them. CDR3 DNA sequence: TGTGCCGTTGGGACTTTCGATGGTGGTGAAGCTTTCTTT. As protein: CAVGTFDGGEAFF.

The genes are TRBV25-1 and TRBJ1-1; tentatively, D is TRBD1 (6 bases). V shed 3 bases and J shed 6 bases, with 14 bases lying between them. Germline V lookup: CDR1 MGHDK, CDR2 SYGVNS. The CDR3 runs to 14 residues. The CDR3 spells CASSEAGDRAEAFF. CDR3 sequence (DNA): TGTGCCAGCAGTGAGGCAGGGGATAGGGCTGAAGCTTTCTTT.

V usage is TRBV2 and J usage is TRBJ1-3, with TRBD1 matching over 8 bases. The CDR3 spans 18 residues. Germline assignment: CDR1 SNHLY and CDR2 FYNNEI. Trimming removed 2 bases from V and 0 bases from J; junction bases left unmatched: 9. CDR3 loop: CASSERTGGRGSGNTIYF. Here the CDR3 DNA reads TGTGCCAGCAGTGAAAGAACAGGGGGACGCGGCTCTGGAAACACCATATATTTT.

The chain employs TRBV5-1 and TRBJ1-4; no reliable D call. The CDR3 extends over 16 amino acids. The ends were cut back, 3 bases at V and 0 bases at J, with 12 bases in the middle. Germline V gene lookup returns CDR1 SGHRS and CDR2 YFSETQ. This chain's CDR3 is CASSYPTDTTNEKLFF. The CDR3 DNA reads TGCGCCAGCAGCTATCCCACAGATACAACTAATGAAAAACTGTTTTTT.

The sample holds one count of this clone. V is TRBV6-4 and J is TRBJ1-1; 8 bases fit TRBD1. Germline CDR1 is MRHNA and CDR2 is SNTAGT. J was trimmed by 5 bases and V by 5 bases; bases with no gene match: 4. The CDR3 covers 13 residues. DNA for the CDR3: TGTGCCAGCAGTTCCACAGGGGGAACTGAAGCTTTCTTT. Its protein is CASSSTGGTEAFF.

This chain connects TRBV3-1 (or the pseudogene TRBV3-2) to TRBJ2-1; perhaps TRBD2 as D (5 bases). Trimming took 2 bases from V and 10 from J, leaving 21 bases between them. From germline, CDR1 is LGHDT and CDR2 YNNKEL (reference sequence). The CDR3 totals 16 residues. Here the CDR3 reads CASSQYSGKLGNEQFF. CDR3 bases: TGTGCCAGCAGCCAATATTCCGGGAAGTTGGGCAACGAGCAGTTCTTC.

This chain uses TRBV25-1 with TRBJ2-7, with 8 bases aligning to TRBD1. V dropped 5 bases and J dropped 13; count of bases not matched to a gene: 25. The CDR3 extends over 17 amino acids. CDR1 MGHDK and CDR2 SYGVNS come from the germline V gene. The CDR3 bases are TGTGCCAGCAGTAGTCCGGGACAGGTGAAAGAGGGAGTCGCAGTATACTTC. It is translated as CASSSPGQVKEGVAVYF.

The CDR3 is CASHGLSQQTEAFF. Written as DNA, the CDR3 is TGTGCCAGTCATGGACTCTCCCAGCAAACTGAAGCTTTCTTT. This chain connects TRBV19 to TRBJ1-1, with D unclear. The CDR3 has 14 residues. Trimming left V 8 bases short and J 5 bases short, with 18 bases between. CDR1 is LNHDA, CDR2 SQIVND, per germline (reference sequence).

CDR3 region: CASTQKLAGFQETQYF. The CDR3 DNA reads TGCGCCAGCACCCAGAAGCTAGCGGGGTTTCAAGAGACCCAGTACTTC. The chain recombines TRBV4-1 with TRBJ2-5, with TRBD2 matching over 9 bases. Germline V gene lookup returns CDR1 MGHRA and CDR2 YSYEKL. The J segment lost 2 bases and the V segment lost 7 bases, leaving 11 bases of the junction unmatched. The CDR3 is 16 residues long.

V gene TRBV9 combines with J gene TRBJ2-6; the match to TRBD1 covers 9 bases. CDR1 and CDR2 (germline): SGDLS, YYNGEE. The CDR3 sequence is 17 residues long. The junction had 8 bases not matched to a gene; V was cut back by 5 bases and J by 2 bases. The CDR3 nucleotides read TGTGCCAGCAGTGGGGACAGGGAACTTCCTGGGGCCAACGTCCTGACTTTC. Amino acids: CASSGDRELPGANVLTF.

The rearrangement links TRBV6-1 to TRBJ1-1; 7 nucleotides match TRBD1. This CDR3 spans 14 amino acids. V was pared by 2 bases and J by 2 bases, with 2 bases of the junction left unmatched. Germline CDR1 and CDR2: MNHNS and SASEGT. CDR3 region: CASSEQGDNTEAFF. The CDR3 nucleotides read TGTGCCAGCAGTGAACAGGGGGACAACACTGAAGCTTTCTTT.

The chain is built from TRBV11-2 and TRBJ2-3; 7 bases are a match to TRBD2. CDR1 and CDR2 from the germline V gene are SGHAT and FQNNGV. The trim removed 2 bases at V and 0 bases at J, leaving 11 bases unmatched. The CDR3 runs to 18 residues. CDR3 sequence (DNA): TGTGCCAGCAGCTTAAGTCGAGCTAGCGGCACTAGCACAGATACGCAGTATTTT. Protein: CASSLSRASGTSTDTQYF.

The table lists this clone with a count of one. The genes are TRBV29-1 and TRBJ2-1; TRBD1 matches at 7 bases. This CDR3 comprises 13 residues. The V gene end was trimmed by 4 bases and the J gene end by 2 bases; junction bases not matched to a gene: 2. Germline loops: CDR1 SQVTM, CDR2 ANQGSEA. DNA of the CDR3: TGCAGCGTTGCCGGGACAGCCTACAATGAGCAGTTCTTC. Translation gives CSVAGTAYNEQFF.

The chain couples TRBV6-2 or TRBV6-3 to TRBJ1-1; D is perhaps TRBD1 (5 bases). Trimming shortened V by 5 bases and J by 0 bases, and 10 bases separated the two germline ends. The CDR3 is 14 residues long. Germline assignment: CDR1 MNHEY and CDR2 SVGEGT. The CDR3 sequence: CASSGGSMNTEAFF. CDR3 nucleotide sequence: TGTGCCAGCAGTGGGGGGTCCATGAACACTGAAGCTTTCTTT.